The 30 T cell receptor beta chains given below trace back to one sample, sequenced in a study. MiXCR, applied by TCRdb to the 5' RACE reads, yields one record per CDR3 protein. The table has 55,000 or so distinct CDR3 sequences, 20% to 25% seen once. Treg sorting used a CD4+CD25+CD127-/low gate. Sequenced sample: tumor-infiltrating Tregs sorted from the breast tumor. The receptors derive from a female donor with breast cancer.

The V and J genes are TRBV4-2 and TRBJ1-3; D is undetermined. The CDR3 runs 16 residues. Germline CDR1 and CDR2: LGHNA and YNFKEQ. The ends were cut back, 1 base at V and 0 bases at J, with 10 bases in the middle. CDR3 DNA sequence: TGTGCCAGCAGCCAAGTTTTGGGTTCCTCTGGAAACACCATATATTTT. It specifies CASSQVLGSSGNTIYF.

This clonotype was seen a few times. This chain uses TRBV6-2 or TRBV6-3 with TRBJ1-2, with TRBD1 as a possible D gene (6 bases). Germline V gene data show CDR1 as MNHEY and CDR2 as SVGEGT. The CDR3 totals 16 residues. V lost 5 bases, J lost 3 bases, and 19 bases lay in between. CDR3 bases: TGTGCCAGCAGTCACCCATTCAGGGGAGAAGACTATGGCTACACCTTC. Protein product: CASSHPFRGEDYGYTF.

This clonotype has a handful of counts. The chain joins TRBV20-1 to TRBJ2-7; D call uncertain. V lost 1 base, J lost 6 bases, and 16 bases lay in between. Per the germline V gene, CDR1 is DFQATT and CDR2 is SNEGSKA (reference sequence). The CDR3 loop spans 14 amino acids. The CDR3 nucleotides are TGCAGTGCTAGAGGACACGACAACACCTTCGAGCAGTACTTC. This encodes CSARGHDNTFEQYF.

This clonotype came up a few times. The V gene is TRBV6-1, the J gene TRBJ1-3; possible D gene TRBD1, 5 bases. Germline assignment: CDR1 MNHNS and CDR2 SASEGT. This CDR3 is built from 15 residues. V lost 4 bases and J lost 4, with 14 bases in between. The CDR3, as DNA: TGTGCCAGCAGTGGAGGGACGGCGGGGGGAAACACCATATATTTT. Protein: CASSGGTAGGNTIYF.

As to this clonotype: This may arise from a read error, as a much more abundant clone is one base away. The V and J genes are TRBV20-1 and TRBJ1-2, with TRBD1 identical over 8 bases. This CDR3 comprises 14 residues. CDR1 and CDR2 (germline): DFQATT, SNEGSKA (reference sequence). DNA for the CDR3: TGCAGTGCTAGGGACGGACAGGGAGACTATGGCTACGCCTTC. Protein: CSARDGQGDYGYAF.

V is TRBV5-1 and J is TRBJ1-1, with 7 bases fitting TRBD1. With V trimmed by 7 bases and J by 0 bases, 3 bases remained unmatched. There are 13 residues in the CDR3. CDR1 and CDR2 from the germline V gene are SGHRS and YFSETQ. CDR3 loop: CASGDSLNTEAFF. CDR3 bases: TGCGCCAGCGGGGACAGTTTGAACACTGAAGCTTTCTTT.

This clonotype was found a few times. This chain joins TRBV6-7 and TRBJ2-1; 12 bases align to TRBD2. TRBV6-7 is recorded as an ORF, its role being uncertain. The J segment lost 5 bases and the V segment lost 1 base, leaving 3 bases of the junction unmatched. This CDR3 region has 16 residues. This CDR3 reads CASSYLLAGGHNEQFF. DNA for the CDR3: TGTGCCAGCAGTTACTTGCTAGCGGGAGGGCACAATGAGCAGTTCTTC.

The CDR3 sequence is CASSLGAYEQYF. CDR3 coding DNA: TGTGCCAGCAGCTTAGGAGCTTACGAGCAGTACTTC. The chain uses TRBV7-2 and TRBJ2-7; D gene ambiguous. CDR3 size: 12 residues. CDR1 is SGHTA and CDR2 is FQGNSA in the germline V gene. The V and J ends lost 1 base and 4 bases respectively, with 5 bases between them.

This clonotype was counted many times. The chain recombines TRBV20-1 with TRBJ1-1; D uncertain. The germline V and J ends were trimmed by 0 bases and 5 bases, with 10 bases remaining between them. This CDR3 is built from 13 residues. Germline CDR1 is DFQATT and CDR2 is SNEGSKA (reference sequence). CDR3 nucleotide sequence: TGCAGTGCTAGAGATCCCTTTCGAACTGAAGCTTTCTTT. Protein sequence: CSARDPFRTEAFF.

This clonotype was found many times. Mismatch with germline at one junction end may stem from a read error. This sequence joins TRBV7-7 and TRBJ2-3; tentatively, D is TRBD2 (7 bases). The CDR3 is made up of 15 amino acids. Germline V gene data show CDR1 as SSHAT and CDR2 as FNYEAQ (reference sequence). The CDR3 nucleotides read TGTGCTAGCAGCCCGGGGGGCGGGGGCCCAGATACGCAGTATTTT. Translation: CASSPGGGGPDTQYF.

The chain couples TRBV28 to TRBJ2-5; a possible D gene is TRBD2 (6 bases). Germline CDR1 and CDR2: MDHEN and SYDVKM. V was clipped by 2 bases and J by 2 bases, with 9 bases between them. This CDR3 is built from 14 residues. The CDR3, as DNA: TGTGCCAGCAGTTTAGGAGGGAGACAAGAGACCCAGTACTTC. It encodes CASSLGGRQETQYF.

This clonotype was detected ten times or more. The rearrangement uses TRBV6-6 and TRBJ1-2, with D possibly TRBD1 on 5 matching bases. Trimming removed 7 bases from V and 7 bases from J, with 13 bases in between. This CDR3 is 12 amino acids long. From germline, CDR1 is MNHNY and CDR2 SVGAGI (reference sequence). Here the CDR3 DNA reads TGTGCCAGCACCGCGACAGATTTTGGCTACACCTTC. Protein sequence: CASTATDFGYTF.

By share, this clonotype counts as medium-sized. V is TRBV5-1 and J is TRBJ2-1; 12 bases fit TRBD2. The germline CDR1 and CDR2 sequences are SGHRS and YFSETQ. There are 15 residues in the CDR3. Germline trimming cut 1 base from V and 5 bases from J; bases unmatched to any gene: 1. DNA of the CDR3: TGCGCCAGCAGCTTGAGGACTAGCGGGAACAATGAGCAGTTCTTC. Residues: CASSLRTSGNNEQFF.

The CDR3, as DNA: TGTGCCAGCAGCTTGGTAGGAATTTCTCCTAACACTGAAGCTTTCTTT. Its translation: CASSLVGISPNTEAFF. The J gene is TRBJ1-1, the V gene TRBV5-6, with D unresolved. The CDR3 extends over 16 amino acids. The V gene lost 0 bases and the J gene lost 2 bases, with 14 bases spanning the gap. The germline V gene has CDR1 SGHDT and CDR2 YYEEEE.

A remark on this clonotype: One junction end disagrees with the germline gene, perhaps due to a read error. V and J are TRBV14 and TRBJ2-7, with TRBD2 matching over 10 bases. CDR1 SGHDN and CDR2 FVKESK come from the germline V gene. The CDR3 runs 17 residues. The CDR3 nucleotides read TGTGCCAGCAGCCGAGCGACTAGCGGGTTTTCCCCCTACGAGAAGTACTTC. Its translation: CASSRATSGFSPYEKYF.

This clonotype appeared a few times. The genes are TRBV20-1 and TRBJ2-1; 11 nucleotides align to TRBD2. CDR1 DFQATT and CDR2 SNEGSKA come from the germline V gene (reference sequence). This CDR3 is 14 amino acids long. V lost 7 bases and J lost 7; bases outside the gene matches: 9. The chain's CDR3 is CSGELAGVGNEQFF. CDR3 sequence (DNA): TGCAGTGGAGAACTAGCGGGAGTGGGGAATGAGCAGTTCTTC.

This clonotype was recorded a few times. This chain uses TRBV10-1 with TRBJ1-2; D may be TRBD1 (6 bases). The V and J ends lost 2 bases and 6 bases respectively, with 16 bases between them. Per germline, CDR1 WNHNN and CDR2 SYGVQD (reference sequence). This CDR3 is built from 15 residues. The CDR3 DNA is TGCGCCAGCAGTGAGAATCCCACAGGGCCCCATGGCTACACCTTC. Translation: CASSENPTGPHGYTF.

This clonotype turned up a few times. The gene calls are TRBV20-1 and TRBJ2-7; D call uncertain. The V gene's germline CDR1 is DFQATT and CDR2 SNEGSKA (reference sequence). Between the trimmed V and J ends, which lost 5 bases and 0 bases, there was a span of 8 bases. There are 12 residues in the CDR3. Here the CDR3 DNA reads TGCAGTGCTCCTCCAAGCTCCTACGAGCAGTACTTC. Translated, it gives CSAPPSSYEQYF.

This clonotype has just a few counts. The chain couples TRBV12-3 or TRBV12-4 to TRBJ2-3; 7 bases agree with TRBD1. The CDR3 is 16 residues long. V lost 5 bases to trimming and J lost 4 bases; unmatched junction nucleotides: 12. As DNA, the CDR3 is TGTGCCAGCAGTCTAGGGGCCCTTAGGGGGCCAGATACGCAGTATTTT. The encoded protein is CASSLGALRGPDTQYF.

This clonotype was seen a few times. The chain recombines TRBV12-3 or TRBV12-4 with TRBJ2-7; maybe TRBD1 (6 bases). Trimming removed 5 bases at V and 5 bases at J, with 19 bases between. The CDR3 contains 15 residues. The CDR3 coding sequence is TGTGCCAGCAGTAGGTCAGGGGTAAAGGGGGACGAGCAGTACTTC. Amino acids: CASSRSGVKGDEQYF.

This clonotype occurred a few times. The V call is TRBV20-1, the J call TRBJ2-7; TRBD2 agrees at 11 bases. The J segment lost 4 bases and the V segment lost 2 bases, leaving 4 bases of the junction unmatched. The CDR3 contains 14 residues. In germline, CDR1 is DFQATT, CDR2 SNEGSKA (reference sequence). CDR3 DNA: TGCAGTGCTAGAAGGGGACTAGCGGCGTACGAGCAGTACTTC. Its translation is CSARRGLAAYEQYF.

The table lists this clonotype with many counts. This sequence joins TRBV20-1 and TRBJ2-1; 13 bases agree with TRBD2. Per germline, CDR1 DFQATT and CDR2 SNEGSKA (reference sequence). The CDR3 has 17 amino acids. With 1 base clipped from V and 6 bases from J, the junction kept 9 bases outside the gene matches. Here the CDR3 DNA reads TGCAGTGCTAGAGCCCGCGGACTAGCGGGAGTTGTCAATGAGCAGTTCTTC. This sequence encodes CSARARGLAGVVNEQFF.

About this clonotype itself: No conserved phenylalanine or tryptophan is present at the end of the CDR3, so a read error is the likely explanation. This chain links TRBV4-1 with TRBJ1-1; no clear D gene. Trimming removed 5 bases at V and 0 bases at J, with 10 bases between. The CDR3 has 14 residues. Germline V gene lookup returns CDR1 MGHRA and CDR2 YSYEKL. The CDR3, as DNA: TGCGCCAGCAGCTCCCTCGCCGTGAACACTGAAGCTTTCCTT. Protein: CASSSLAVNTEAFL.

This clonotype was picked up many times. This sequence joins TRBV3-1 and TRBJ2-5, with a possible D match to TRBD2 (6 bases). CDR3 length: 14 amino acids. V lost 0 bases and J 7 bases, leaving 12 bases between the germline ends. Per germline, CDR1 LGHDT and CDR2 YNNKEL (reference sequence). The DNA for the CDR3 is TGTGCCAGCAGCCAAGATGTAGCGGCCAGGACCCAGTACTTC. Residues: CASSQDVAARTQYF.

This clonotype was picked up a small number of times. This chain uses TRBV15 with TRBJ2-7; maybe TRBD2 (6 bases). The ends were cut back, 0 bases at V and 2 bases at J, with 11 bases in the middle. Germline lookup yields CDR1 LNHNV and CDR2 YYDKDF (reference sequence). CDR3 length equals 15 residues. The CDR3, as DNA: TGTGCCACCAGCAGAGATGGGGGGACCACCTACGAGCAGTACTTC. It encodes CATSRDGGTTYEQYF.

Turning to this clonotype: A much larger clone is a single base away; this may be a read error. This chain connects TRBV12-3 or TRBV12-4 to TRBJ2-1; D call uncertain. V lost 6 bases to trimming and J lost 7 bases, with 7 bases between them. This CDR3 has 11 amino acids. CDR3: CASRFVNEQFF. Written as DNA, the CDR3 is TGTGCCAGCAGGTTCGTTAATGAGCAGTTCTTC.

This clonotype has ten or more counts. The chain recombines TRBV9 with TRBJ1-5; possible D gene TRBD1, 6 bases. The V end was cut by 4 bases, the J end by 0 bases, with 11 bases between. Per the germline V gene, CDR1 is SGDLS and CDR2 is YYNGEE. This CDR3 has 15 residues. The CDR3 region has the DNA TGTGCCAGCAGCCCGGACAGTTATAGCAATCAGCCCCAGCATTTT. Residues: CASSPDSYSNQPQHF.

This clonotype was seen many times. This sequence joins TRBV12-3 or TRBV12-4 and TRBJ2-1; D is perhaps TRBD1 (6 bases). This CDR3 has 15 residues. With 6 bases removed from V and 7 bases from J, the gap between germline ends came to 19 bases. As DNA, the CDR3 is TGTGCCAGCAGCTCAGGGGTTTTCGTACAGAATGAGCAGTTCTTC. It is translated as CASSSGVFVQNEQFF.

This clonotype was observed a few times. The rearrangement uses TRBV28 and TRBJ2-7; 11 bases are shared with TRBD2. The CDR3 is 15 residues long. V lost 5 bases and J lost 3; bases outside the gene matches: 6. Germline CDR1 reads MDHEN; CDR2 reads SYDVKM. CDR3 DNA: TGTGCCAGCAGTACCGTAGCGGGAGGGGACTACGAGCAGTACTTC. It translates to CASSTVAGGDYEQYF. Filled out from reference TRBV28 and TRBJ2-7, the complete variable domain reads DVKVTQSSRYLVKRTGEKVFLECVQDMDHENMFWYRQDPGLGLRLIYFSYDVKMKEKGDIPEGYSVSREKKERFSLILESASTNQTSMYLCASSTVAGGDYEQYFGPGTRLTVT.

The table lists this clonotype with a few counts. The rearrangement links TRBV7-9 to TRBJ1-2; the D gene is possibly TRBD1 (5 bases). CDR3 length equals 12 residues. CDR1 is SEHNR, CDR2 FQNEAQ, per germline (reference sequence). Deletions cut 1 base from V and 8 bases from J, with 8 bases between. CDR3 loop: CASSLVDSGYTF. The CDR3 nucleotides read TGTGCCAGCAGCTTAGTCGACAGCGGCTACACCTTC.